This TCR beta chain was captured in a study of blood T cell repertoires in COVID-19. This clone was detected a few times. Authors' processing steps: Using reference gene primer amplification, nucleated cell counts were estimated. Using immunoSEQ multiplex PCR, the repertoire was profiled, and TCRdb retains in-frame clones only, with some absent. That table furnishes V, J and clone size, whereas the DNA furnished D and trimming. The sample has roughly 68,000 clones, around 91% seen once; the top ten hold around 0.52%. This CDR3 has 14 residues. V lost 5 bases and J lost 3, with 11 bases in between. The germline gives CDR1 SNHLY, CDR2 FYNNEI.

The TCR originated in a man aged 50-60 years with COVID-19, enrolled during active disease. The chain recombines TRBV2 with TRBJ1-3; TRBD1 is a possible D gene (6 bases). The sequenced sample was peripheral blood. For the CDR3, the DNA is TGTGCCAGCAGTCAACAGGGTTATGGAAACACCATATATTTT. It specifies CASSQQGYGNTIYF. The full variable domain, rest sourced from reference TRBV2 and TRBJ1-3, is EPEVTQTPSHQVTQMGQEVILRCVPISNHLYFYWYRQILGQKVEFLVSFYNNEISEKSEIFDDQFSVERPDGSNFTLKIRSTKLEDSAMYFCASSQQGYGNTIYFGEGSWLTVV.